This record looks at one T cell receptor (beta chain) sequence and its context. Measured with immunoSEQ multiplex PCR; TCRdb has only the in-frame clones, and not every one. In the table there are 49,000 or so clones, around 92% of which are singletons. The data stem from a study of OX40 agonist ivuxolimab in advanced cancers. Background on the study: Patients were treated with ivuxolimab, an agonistic anti-OX40 (CD134) antibody. Three patients responded partially, comprising one with hepatocellular carcinoma and two with cutaneous melanoma.

The V end lost 7 bases, the J end lost 1 base, and 17 bases lay between the germline ends. The CDR3 has 16 amino acids. Germline V gene data show CDR1 as LNHNV and CDR2 as YYDKDF (reference sequence). The chain couples TRBV15 to TRBJ1-5, with no clear D. This specimen consisted of CD4+ or CD8+ T cells sorted from blood, obtained in a trial of the OX40 agonist ivuxolimab. The receptor's source is an adult with an advanced solid tumor such as melanoma, head and neck, liver or kidney cancer. The CDR3 here is CATMETGGISNQPQHF. In nucleotides, the CDR3 is TGTGCCACCATGGAAACGGGAGGGATAAGCAATCAGCCCCAGCATTTT. The full variable domain, in which reference TRBV15 and TRBJ1-5 provide the parts outside the CDR3, is DAMVIQNPRYQVTQFGKPVTLSCSQTLNHNVMYWYQQKSSQAPKLLFHYYDKDFNNEADTPDNFQSRRPNTSFCFLDIRSPGLGDTAMYLCATMETGGISNQPQHFGDGTRLSIL.